The rows below give T cell receptor beta chains drawn from one sample of a study of T cell changes during pregnancy in multiple sclerosis. Sequencing used immunoSEQ multiplex PCR; TCRdb keeps in-frame clones, though not all of them. The top ten hold approximately 0.99% of the sample, which has roughly 93,000 clones, around 93% seen once. The specimen comprised peripheral blood, sampled before pregnancy. All receptors derive from a female donor with multiple sclerosis, enrolled in a pregnancy study. Both conserved end residues are part of each CDR3. A D gene is named only where the DNA matches it firmly. A clone size is listed for some rows: how often the clone was seen (once, few, many), or a class if it is expanded.

CDR3 length	J gene	D gene	V gene	clone size	CDR3 DNA	CDR3 protein
13	TRBJ2-7	.	TRBV10-3	.	TGTGCCATCAGTAGACTAGGTTCCTACGAGCAGTACTTC	CAISRLGSYEQYF
15	TRBJ1-6	.	TRBV18	.	TGTGCCAGCTCACCCGACAGAGCATCTAATTCACCCCTCCACTTT	CASSPDRASNSPLHF
12	TRBJ1-1	TRBD1	TRBV19	.	TGTGCCACAGGACAGGGGGCCACTGAAGCTTTCTTT	CATGQGATEAFF
14	TRBJ1-5	.	TRBV7-2	.	TGTGCCAGCAGCGTAGCTCTAGCCGCTCAGCCCCAGCATTTT	CASSVALAAQPQHF
17	TRBJ2-7	TRBD1	TRBV7-2	.	TGTGCCAGCAGCGGCAGGGACAGGGGGCTGTTTACGGAGGAGCAGTACTTC	CASSGRDRGLFTEEQYF
13	TRBJ1-1	.	TRBV29-1	few	TGCAGCGCCCAAACCTTATTGACAGCTGAAGCTTTCTTT	CSAQTLLTAEAFF
13	TRBJ2-3	.	TRBV30	.	TGTGCCTCCCAGTACGGGAAACTTGGTACGCAGTATTTT	CASQYGKLGTQYF
12	TRBJ2-2	.	TRBV27	.	TGTGCCAGCCTACTACCGGCCGGGGAGCTGTTTTTT	CASLLPAGELFF
16	TRBJ1-4	.	TRBV19	.	TGTGCCAGTAGTATCCCGACAGGTTCAACTAATGAAAAACTGTTTTTT	CASSIPTGSTNEKLFF
13	TRBJ1-2	.	TRBV18	.	TGTGCCAGCTCACCCAAGGAGGAGTATGGCTACACCTTC	CASSPKEEYGYTF
19	TRBJ1-5	TRBD1	TRBV4-1	once	TGCGCCAGCAGCCAAGATCATCTCCCTGGACAGGGGTTAGATCAGCCCCAGCATTTT	CASSQDHLPGQGLDQPQHF
13	TRBJ2-1	TRBD1	TRBV27	.	TGTGCCAGCAGCCCGGACAGGGGGAATGAGCAGTTCTTC	CASSPDRGNEQFF
15	TRBJ2-5	TRBD2	TRBV6-5	.	TGTGCCAGCAGTTACGGCCAGCGGGAGACAGAGACCCAGTACTTC	CASSYGQRETETQYF
14	TRBJ2-5	.	TRBV11-2	.	TGTGCCAGCAGCTTAGGCAGGTTCCAAGAGACCCAGTACTTC	CASSLGRFQETQYF
16	TRBJ1-1	.	TRBV4-1	.	TGCGCCAGCAGCACACGAGGGGGAAACGTGGACACTGAAGCTTTCTTT	CASSTRGGNVDTEAFF
16	TRBJ2-5	.	TRBV7-3	.	TGTGCCAGCAGCCCCCGGGGGGCCGCTGCGAGAGAGACCCAGTACTTC	CASSPRGAAARETQYF
17	TRBJ1-5	.	TRBV11-2	.	TGTGCCAGCAGCTTAATTAGGAGGCGGGGTGGCAATCAGCCCCAGCATTTT	CASSLIRRRGGNQPQHF
13	TRBJ1-5	.	TRBV6-5	.	TGTGCCAGCAGTTACGTTCCAGATCAGCCCCAGCATTTT	CASSYVPDQPQHF
15	TRBJ1-5	.	TRBV7-2	.	TGTGCCAGCAGCTTACGAGGTTCGGGGAATCAGCCCCAGCATTTT	CASSLRGSGNQPQHF
15	TRBJ2-2	TRBD2	TRBV27	few	TGTGCCAGCACCCCATGGGGGAGGGACACCGGGGAGCTGTTTTTT	CASTPWGRDTGELFF
15	TRBJ1-2	.	TRBV4-3	.	TGCGCCAGCAGCCAAGGGCCAGCGCTGGGCTATGGCTACACCTTC	CASSQGPALGYGYTF
14	TRBJ2-5	.	TRBV5-1	.	TGCGCCAGCAGCTTGGTTCTTTTTCAAGAGACCCAGTACTTC	CASSLVLFQETQYF
17	TRBJ2-7	TRBD1	TRBV9	.	TGTGCCAGCAGCCCCAGGGGGATTGGGACAGGGGACTACGAGCAGTACTTC	CASSPRGIGTGDYEQYF
15	TRBJ1-1	TRBD1	TRBV28	.	TGTGCCAGCAGTTTTTCCAGGGGGCTGGACACTGAAGCTTTCTTT	CASSFSRGLDTEAFF
12	TRBJ2-7	.	TRBV5-1	.	TGCGCCAGCAGCTCAGACATGTACGAGCAGTACTTC	CASSSDMYEQYF
15	TRBJ2-7	.	TRBV11-2	.	TGTGCCAGCAGCTTTGAAATCGCCGTGAACGGTGAGCAGTACTTC	CASSFEIAVNGEQYF
14	TRBJ1-6	.	TRBV5-4	.	TGTGCCAGCAGCCCAGGGGTTAGTAATTCACCCCTCCACTTT	CASSPGVSNSPLHF
16	TRBJ2-3	.	TRBV19	.	TGTGCCAGTACCCTCACAACCCCCGGGAGTGGTGATACGCAGTATTTT	CASTLTTPGSGDTQYF
11	TRBJ2-7	.	TRBV14	once	TGTGCCAGCAGCCTATCAGTCGAGCAGTACTTC	CASSLSVEQYF
18	TRBJ2-1	TRBD2	TRBV5-1	.	TGCGCCAGCAGCTTGGCCGGCTTTAGCGGGAGGCTGTACAATGAGCAGTTCTTC	CASSLAGFSGRLYNEQFF
16	TRBJ2-3	TRBD2	TRBV7-6	.	TGTGCCAGCAGCTTAGCGGCGGGAGGGCCCACAGATACGCAGTATTTT	CASSLAAGGPTDTQYF
15	TRBJ2-5	TRBD1	TRBV7-9	.	TGTGCCAGCAGCCCCGGGACAGAGGGATGGGAGACCCAGTACTTC	CASSPGTEGWETQYF
16	TRBJ2-2	TRBD2	TRBV5-1	.	TGCGCCAGCAGCCTGGGACTAGCGCTGAACACCGGGGAGCTGTTTTTT	CASSLGLALNTGELFF
20	TRBJ1-5	TRBD1	TRBV2	.	TGTGCCAGCACTGAATTACCGGGACAGGGCGGGGAGGATAGCAATCAGCCCCAGCATTTT	CASTELPGQGGEDSNQPQHF
14	TRBJ1-1	.	TRBV6-5	.	TGTGCCAGCAGTCCCGAGTTGAGGAACACTGAAGCTTTCTTT	CASSPELRNTEAFF
14	TRBJ2-7	.	TRBV15	.	TGTGCCACCAGCAAAGGGGCTCTGGAAAGCGAGCAGTACTTC	CATSKGALESEQYF
15	TRBJ2-7	TRBD2	TRBV7-2	.	TGTGCCAGCAGCTTGGCCGGGGGGACCTCCTACGAGCAGTACTTC	CASSLAGGTSYEQYF
15	TRBJ1-2	TRBD1	TRBV29-1	.	TGCAGCGTTGATCCTCGGCAGGGGGCCCGGTATGGCTACACCTTC	CSVDPRQGARYGYTF
14	TRBJ1-4	.	TRBV6-1	.	TGTGCCAGCAGTGAAACAACAGTCAGTGAAAAACTGTTTTTT	CASSETTVSEKLFF
14	TRBJ1-6	TRBD1	TRBV9	.	TGTGCCAGCAGCACGGGACAGGGCCGGTCACCCCTCCACTTT	CASSTGQGRSPLHF
14	TRBJ2-2	.	TRBV7-7	.	TGTGCCAGCAGCTTAGCGTGGGGCGCCGGGGAGCTGTTTTTT	CASSLAWGAGELFF
15	TRBJ1-2	.	TRBV19	.	TGTGCCAGTACCTACCCCGGGAGAGGAGGATATGGCTACACCTTC	CASTYPGRGGYGYTF
14	TRBJ2-7	.	TRBV4-3	.	TGCGCCAGCAGCCTGGACAGTAGCTCCTACGAGCAGTACTTC	CASSLDSSSYEQYF
12	TRBJ1-2	.	TRBV28	.	TGTGCCAGCAACGCAGGGGACTATGGCTACACCTTC	CASNAGDYGYTF
15	TRBJ2-7	TRBD1	TRBV16	.	TGTGCCAGCAGCCAACCGGGACAGGGCTCCTACGAGCAGTACTTC	CASSQPGQGSYEQYF
14	TRBJ1-1	.	TRBV5-4	.	TGTGCCAGCAGCTTGGATCCGGGGGGGTATGAAGCTTTCTTT	CASSLDPGGYEAFF